These T cell receptor beta chains were read from a single sample in a study of CD8 T cells in Susac syndrome. A single record per CDR3 protein comes from TCRdb applying MiXCR to the immunoSEQ multiplex PCR reads. The repertoire holds 150,000 to 250,000 distinct CDR3 sequences, roughly 96% seen once, with under 0.095% in the top ten. Sequencing was performed on CD4+ T cells from PBMCs. These receptors were taken from a human donor with multiple sclerosis. Both conserved end residues are part of each CDR3. A D gene is named only where the DNA matches it firmly. Where a row states a size, it is once, few, many or the class of an expanded clone; other rows omit it.

once TRBJ2-7 TRBV15 NA CATSREQGSYEQYF TGTGCCACCAGCAGAGAACAGGGCTCCTACGAGCAGTACTTC
NA TRBJ2-3 TRBV29-1 TRBD2 CSVEDWSTRGADTQYF TGCAGCGTTGAAGACTGGAGCACCCGGGGGGCAGATACGCAGTATTTT
NA TRBJ2-2 TRBV14 TRBD1 CASSRTGGTGELFF TGTGCCAGCAGCAGGACAGGGGGTACCGGGGAGCTGTTTTTT
NA TRBJ1-1 TRBV18 NA CASSRARNTEAFF TGTGCCAGCTCCCGAGCACGGAACACTGAAGCTTTCTTT
NA TRBJ1-6 TRBV2 NA CASSEAGESALHF TGTGCCAGCAGTGAAGCCGGGGAGTCCGCCCTCCACTTT
once TRBJ2-3 TRBV25-1 TRBD2 CASTGTSSSTDTQYF TGTGCCAGCACCGGGACTAGCAGTAGCACAGATACGCAGTATTTT
NA TRBJ1-2 TRBV18 NA CASSQGGRGNYSYTF TGTGCCAGCTCCCAGGGTGGCAGGGGAAACTATAGCTACACCTTC
once TRBJ1-2 TRBV6-1 NA CASSEVRLIGGYTF TGTGCCAGCAGTGAAGTTAGGTTGATAGGCGGCTACACCTTC
once TRBJ2-7 TRBV5-1 NA CASSSTAPGYSYEQYF TGCGCCAGCAGCAGTACCGCCCCAGGGTACTCCTACGAGCAGTACTTC
once TRBJ1-5 TRBV3-1 NA CASSQVDQPQHF TGTGCCAGCAGCCAAGTTGATCAGCCCCAGCATTTT
NA TRBJ2-3 TRBV9 NA CASSEWGNVGSRVSTDTQYF TGTGCCAGCAGCGAGTGGGGGAATGTGGGGAGTCGTGTTAGCACAGATACGCAGTATTTT
NA TRBJ2-5 TRBV27 TRBD2 CASRPSGRAPERETQYF TGTGCCAGCAGACCCAGCGGGAGGGCCCCCGAGAGAGAGACCCAGTACTTC
NA TRBJ1-2 TRBV20-1 TRBD1 CRPDRGDYGYTF TGCAGACCAGACAGGGGGGACTATGGCTACACCTTC
few TRBJ2-7 TRBV10-3 NA CAIRREGGRFEQYF TGTGCCATCAGGAGGGAAGGGGGGCGCTTTGAGCAGTACTTC
NA TRBJ2-2 TRBV7-7 NA CASSPQEGRELFF TGTGCTAGCAGCCCCCAAGAGGGCCGGGAGCTGTTTTTT
NA TRBJ2-3 TRBV12-3/TRBV12-4 TRBD1 CASSLDSRQGDTQYF TGTGCCAGCAGTTTAGACTCTAGACAGGGAGATACGCAGTATTTT
once TRBJ2-3 TRBV7-2 NA CASSFHLDTQYF TGTGCCAGCAGCTTCCACTTAGATACGCAGTATTTT
once TRBJ1-2 TRBV29-1 NA CSVEDLRQPWPYGYTF TGCAGCGTTGAAGATCTTCGCCAACCCTGGCCGTATGGCTACACCTTC
NA TRBJ2-3 TRBV20-1 TRBD2 CSAPPSGRADTQYF TGCAGTGCTCCCCCCAGCGGGAGGGCAGATACGCAGTATTTT